Listed below are T cell receptor beta chains from one sample, sequenced in a study of blood T cell repertoires in COVID-19. Measured with immunoSEQ multiplex PCR; TCRdb has only the in-frame clones, and not every one. The table has approximately 300,000 clones, 70% to 90% seen once. Sequencing was done on a sample of PBMCs or T cells enriched from blood (not recorded which). These TCRs come from a woman aged 18 to 35 who had recovered from COVID-19. Both conserved end residues are part of each CDR3. Size is omitted from some rows. Given values are once, few, many or a class for expanded clones.

CDR3 protein: CASSLAVGQANQPQHF
clone size: -
CDR3 length: 16
V gene: TRBV7-8

CDR3 protein: CASSTPSTGYGYTF
clone size: -
CDR3 length: 14
V gene: TRBV5-1

CDR3 protein: CASSLGEAGNTIYF
clone size: -
CDR3 length: 14
V gene: TRBV5-1

CDR3 protein: CASTGRMNTEAFF
clone size: -
CDR3 length: 13
V gene: TRBV5-1

CDR3 protein: CSVEGPGEGQPQHF
clone size: -
CDR3 length: 14
V gene: TRBV29-1

CDR3 protein: CASKNLGHEQYF
clone size: once
CDR3 length: 12
V gene: TRBV2

CDR3 protein: CASSVGALSNQPQHF
clone size: -
CDR3 length: 15
V gene: TRBV9

CDR3 protein: CASNGVILGEGQPQHF
clone size: -
CDR3 length: 16
V gene: TRBV19

CDR3 protein: CASSLGSSLNYGYTF
clone size: once
CDR3 length: 15
V gene: TRBV7-2

CDR3 protein: CASSQDPRGELNEQFF
clone size: once
CDR3 length: 16
V gene: TRBV3-1/TRBV3-2

CDR3 protein: CASSYSGLAGSYEQYF
clone size: many
CDR3 length: 16
V gene: TRBV6-5

CDR3 protein: CASSVSGDTEAFF
clone size: -
CDR3 length: 13
V gene: TRBV9

CDR3 protein: CASSLSTGGVRYEQYF
clone size: -
CDR3 length: 16
V gene: TRBV27

CDR3 protein: CASSLDSLAGYEQYF
clone size: -
CDR3 length: 15
V gene: TRBV7-2

CDR3 protein: CASSRFNEQFF
clone size: -
CDR3 length: 11
V gene: TRBV6-5

CDR3 protein: CASNPFPGQGAYEQYF
clone size: once
CDR3 length: 16
V gene: TRBV11-1

CDR3 protein: CASSLLGGQGFADEQFF
clone size: -
CDR3 length: 17
V gene: TRBV27

CDR3 protein: CATSNEVSGNTIYF
clone size: -
CDR3 length: 14
V gene: TRBV15

CDR3 protein: CASRFLGQGNYGYTF
clone size: -
CDR3 length: 15
V gene: TRBV12-2

CDR3 protein: CASSLAGGPGEKLFF
clone size: -
CDR3 length: 15
V gene: TRBV7-2

CDR3 protein: CASSFGDSSYEQYF
clone size: -
CDR3 length: 14
V gene: TRBV27

CDR3 protein: CASSTGGYGYTF
clone size: -
CDR3 length: 12
V gene: TRBV14

CDR3 protein: CASSRSSEPNEAFF
clone size: -
CDR3 length: 14
V gene: TRBV18

CDR3 protein: CASSIDPPGTANTEAFF
clone size: -
CDR3 length: 17
V gene: TRBV19

CDR3 protein: CASSQGGGTEGELFF
clone size: once
CDR3 length: 15
V gene: TRBV3-1/TRBV3-2

CDR3 protein: CASSSPRRGGYTF
clone size: -
CDR3 length: 13
V gene: TRBV19

CDR3 protein: CAWAGSADSPLHF
clone size: -
CDR3 length: 13
V gene: TRBV30

CDR3 protein: CASSRGLAGANTGELFF
clone size: -
CDR3 length: 17
V gene: TRBV18

CDR3 protein: CASSPRAQGAYGYTF
clone size: -
CDR3 length: 15
V gene: TRBV4-1

CDR3 protein: CASSQDRGLYEKLFF
clone size: -
CDR3 length: 15
V gene: TRBV4-1

CDR3 protein: CASSSGSRTTNEQFF
clone size: -
CDR3 length: 15
V gene: TRBV11-2

CDR3 protein: CASSALAGVSNEQYF
clone size: -
CDR3 length: 15
V gene: TRBV6-5

CDR3 protein: CASGNSNQPQHF
clone size: -
CDR3 length: 12
V gene: TRBV30

CDR3 protein: CAWSVRFGNQPQHF
clone size: -
CDR3 length: 14
V gene: TRBV30

CDR3 protein: CASSVTGVGNQPQHF
clone size: -
CDR3 length: 15
V gene: TRBV28

CDR3 protein: CAITFPRTGGYEQYF
clone size: -
CDR3 length: 15
V gene: TRBV28

CDR3 protein: CASSLIMGQGNTGELFF
clone size: -
CDR3 length: 17
V gene: TRBV7-9

CDR3 protein: CASSWTATYSNQPQHF
clone size: -
CDR3 length: 16
V gene: TRBV2

CDR3 protein: CASSYLGTANYGYTF
clone size: -
CDR3 length: 15
V gene: TRBV6-5

CDR3 protein: CATSTRQGAVGEKLFF
clone size: -
CDR3 length: 16
V gene: TRBV15

CDR3 protein: CASSLGTATEAFF
clone size: -
CDR3 length: 13
V gene: TRBV5-6

CDR3 protein: CASSANMGHEQYF
clone size: -
CDR3 length: 13
V gene: TRBV6-4

CDR3 protein: CASMRAGTGELFF
clone size: few
CDR3 length: 13
V gene: TRBV27

CDR3 protein: CASRGGQMEETQYF
clone size: -
CDR3 length: 14
V gene: TRBV6-5

CDR3 protein: CASSFGQSPFSYTF
clone size: -
CDR3 length: 14
V gene: TRBV7-9

CDR3 protein: CASSSQGSGETQYF
clone size: -
CDR3 length: 14
V gene: TRBV7-2

CDR3 protein: CASSLWTAYGYTF
clone size: -
CDR3 length: 13
V gene: TRBV3-1/TRBV3-2

CDR3 protein: CASSAGQNTEAFF
clone size: -
CDR3 length: 13
V gene: TRBV4-1

CDR3 protein: CASSLMDRDYYGYTF
clone size: -
CDR3 length: 15
V gene: TRBV3-1/TRBV3-2

CDR3 protein: CASSLTTSAGNTIYF
clone size: -
CDR3 length: 15
V gene: TRBV5-5

CDR3 protein: CAIKGGPGRESGYEQYF
clone size: -
CDR3 length: 17
V gene: TRBV5-3

CDR3 protein: CASSVGSGSGAGSSYNEQFF
clone size: -
CDR3 length: 20
V gene: TRBV9

CDR3 protein: CASSPRTGVNTEAFF
clone size: -
CDR3 length: 15
V gene: TRBV9

CDR3 protein: CASRRQGVSYEQYF
clone size: -
CDR3 length: 14
V gene: TRBV10-2

CDR3 protein: CASRLASTGSFNYGYTF
clone size: -
CDR3 length: 17
V gene: TRBV12-2

CDR3 protein: CASRPGAPWGPNTEAFF
clone size: -
CDR3 length: 17
V gene: TRBV7-9

CDR3 protein: CEQQPFRTYNSPLHF
clone size: -
CDR3 length: 15
V gene: TRBV30

CDR3 protein: CAISEEGSTNYGYTF
clone size: -
CDR3 length: 15
V gene: TRBV10-3

CDR3 protein: CAWRGWGQPYTEAFF
clone size: -
CDR3 length: 15
V gene: TRBV30